Each of the 18 T cell receptor beta chains below was sequenced from the same sample in a study of blood T cell repertoires in COVID-19. Using immunoSEQ multiplex PCR, the repertoire was profiled, and TCRdb retains in-frame clones only, with some absent. This table has about 200,000 clones, around three quarters appearing once. Specimen: peripheral blood. These receptors all come from a woman between 65 and 79 years old with acute or convalescent COVID-19.

This sequence joins TRBV5-1 and TRBJ1-1, with 8 bases fitting TRBD1. CDR3 length: 13 residues. Germline V gene sequence: CDR1 SGHRS, CDR2 YFSETQ. J was trimmed by 7 bases and V by 4 bases; bases with no gene match: 6. The CDR3 loop reads CASSPQGVGEAFF. CDR3 nucleotide sequence: TGCGCCAGCAGCCCACAGGGGGTCGGTGAAGCTTTCTTT.

This sequence joins TRBV5-1 and TRBJ2-2; 7 bases fit TRBD2. The CDR3 loop spans 17 amino acids. CDR1 and CDR2 (germline): SGHRS, YFSETQ. The ends lost 0 bases at V and 0 bases at J; junction bases unmatched: 5. The CDR3 reads CASSLGGAGPNTGELFF. The CDR3 nucleotides read TGCGCCAGCAGCTTGGGGGGAGCGGGACCGAACACCGGGGAGCTGTTTTTT.

The J gene is TRBJ1-5, the V gene TRBV7-2, with unresolved D. The CDR3 is made up of 13 amino acids. V lost 2 bases, J lost 4 bases, and 6 bases lay in between. The germline V gene encodes CDR1 SGHTA and CDR2 FQGNSA. The CDR3 DNA reads as TGTGCCAGCAGCTTATCGGGGAATCAGCCCCAGCATTTT. Protein: CASSLSGNQPQHF.

The rearrangement links TRBV24-1 to TRBJ2-3; 7 bases are shared with TRBD2. Germline CDR1 is KGHDR and CDR2 is SFDVKD. V lost 3 bases to trimming and J lost 9 bases; unmatched junction nucleotides: 2. The CDR3 contains 12 residues. The CDR3 coding sequence is TGTGCCACCAGTGATGGACTAGGGACGCAGTATTTT. As protein: CATSDGLGTQYF.

The chain couples TRBV25-1 to TRBJ1-3; D not certain. Germline loops: CDR1 MGHDK, CDR2 SYGVNS. Trimming took off 6 bases at V and 2 bases at J, with 14 bases between the two ends. CDR3 size: 15 residues. Written as DNA, the CDR3 is TGTGCCAGCAGCCCCCTGGAGGTAACTGGAAACACCATATATTTT. Encoded protein: CASSPLEVTGNTIYF.

The chain employs TRBV5-6 and TRBJ1-1, with 8 bases identical to TRBD1. The CDR3 length is 17 residues. The V segment lost 4 bases and the J segment 6 bases; nucleotides outside the gene matches: 17. CDR1 and CDR2 (germline): SGHDT, YYEEEE. Here the CDR3 reads CASSPSWAGGVASEAFF. The CDR3 coding sequence is TGTGCCAGCAGCCCATCTTGGGCAGGGGGCGTCGCGTCTGAAGCTTTCTTT. Combining the CDR3 with reference TRBV5-6 and TRBJ1-1 gives the whole variable domain DAGVTQSPTHLIKTRGQQVTLRCSPKSGHDTVSWYQQALGQGPQFIFQYYEEEERQRGNFPDRFSGHQFPNYSSELNVNALLLGDSALYLCASSPSWAGGVASEAFFGQGTRLTVV.

This clone occurred once. The CDR3 here is CASSAGGPSGRGETQYF. CDR3 coding DNA: TGTGCCAGCAGCGCCGGAGGTCCTAGCGGGAGGGGAGAGACCCAGTACTTC. The genes are TRBV5-4 and TRBJ2-5; 12 bases are shared with TRBD2. Germline V lookup: CDR1 SGHNT, CDR2 YYREEE (reference sequence). V shed 4 bases and J 4 bases; nucleotides not matched to a gene: 11. This CDR3 comprises 17 residues.

The rearrangement links TRBV27 to TRBJ2-7; 11 bases agree with TRBD2. The V segment lost 10 bases and the J segment 0 bases; nucleotides outside the gene matches: 2. Germline-derived CDR1 and CDR2 are MNHEY and SMNVEV (reference sequence). The CDR3 loop spans 13 amino acids. CDR3 protein: CATSGRPSYEQYF. CDR3 nucleotide sequence: TGTGCCACTAGCGGGAGGCCCTCCTACGAGCAGTACTTC.

V is TRBV5-4 and J is TRBJ2-7, with 8 bases lining up with TRBD2. The CDR3 contains 15 residues. In germline, CDR1 is SGHNT, CDR2 YYREEE (reference sequence). Trimming removed 4 bases from V and 2 bases from J; junction bases left unmatched: 8. The CDR3 here is CASSASTSAAYEQYF. The CDR3 coding sequence is TGTGCCAGCAGCGCCTCGACTAGCGCGGCCTACGAGCAGTACTTC.

The gene calls are TRBV24-1 and TRBJ2-1; 7 bases map to TRBD2. The J segment lost 0 bases and the V segment lost 1 base, leaving 8 bases of the junction unmatched. CDR1 KGHDR and CDR2 SFDVKD come from the germline V gene. The CDR3 runs 18 residues. This CDR3 reads CATSDFSSGGSSYNEQFF. CDR3 bases: TGTGCCACCAGTGATTTTTCTAGCGGAGGGAGCTCCTACAATGAGCAGTTCTTC.

This chain links TRBV28 with TRBJ2-1; 8 bases fit TRBD1. The CDR3 is 15 amino acids. CDR1 is MDHEN, CDR2 SYDVKM, per germline. With V trimmed by 5 bases and J by 3 bases, 6 bases remained unmatched. The CDR3 region is CASSPRTGGYNEQFF. The CDR3 DNA sequence: TGTGCCAGCAGTCCCCGAACAGGGGGCTACAATGAGCAGTTCTTC.

The table lists this clone with a few counts. This rearrangement joins TRBV27 to TRBJ2-5, with 11 bases aligning to TRBD2. The germline V gene has CDR1 MNHEY and CDR2 SMNVEV (reference sequence). The CDR3 runs 14 residues. The V gene end was trimmed by 2 bases and the J gene end by 4 bases; junction bases not matched to a gene: 0. For the CDR3, the DNA is TGTGCCAGCAGTTTAACTAGCGGGAGAGAGACCCAGTACTTC. It is translated as CASSLTSGRETQYF.

This chain connects TRBV18 to TRBJ1-2; 8 bases agree with TRBD1. The germline CDR1 and CDR2 sequences are KGHSH and LQKENI. V lost 6 bases and J lost 3; bases outside the gene matches: 9. This CDR3 region has 15 residues. The CDR3 sequence: CASSELGQGDYGYTF. The CDR3 nucleotides are TGTGCCAGCTCCGAACTAGGACAGGGAGACTATGGCTACACCTTC.

The CDR3 coding sequence is TGTGCCAGCAGCTTAGGAGGGAAACCCTACAATGAGCAGTTCTTC. This gives the protein CASSLGGKPYNEQFF. V usage is TRBV7-9 and J usage is TRBJ2-1; a weak D match, TRBD2 (5 bases). V shed 1 base and J shed 2 bases, with 9 bases lying between them. The CDR3 is 15 residues long. Germline loops: CDR1 SEHNR, CDR2 FQNEAQ (reference sequence).

This clone has only a few counts. This chain links TRBV27 with TRBJ2-2, with D possibly being TRBD2 (6 bases). The CDR3 spans 18 residues. V lost 2 bases and J 4 bases, leaving 20 bases between the germline ends. Germline CDR1 MNHEY, CDR2 SMNVEV (reference sequence). The CDR3, as DNA: TGTGCCAGCAGTTTAAGGTTTGACGGGACTTTGCGCACCGGGGAGCTGTTTTTT. This codes for CASSLRFDGTLRTGELFF.

This chain links TRBV27 with TRBJ1-1; perhaps TRBD1 as D (6 bases). Germline assignment: CDR1 MNHEY and CDR2 SMNVEV (reference sequence). Trimming took off 5 bases at V and 0 bases at J, with 19 bases between the two ends. The CDR3 extends over 17 amino acids. This CDR3 reads CASSGARTANLNTEAFF. CDR3 nucleotide sequence: TGTGCCAGCAGTGGCGCACGGACAGCCAATCTGAACACTGAAGCTTTCTTT.

V is TRBV5-4 and J is TRBJ1-4; no definite D call. CDR1 is SGHNT and CDR2 is YYREEE in the germline V gene (reference sequence). V was clipped by 0 bases and J by 4 bases, with 7 bases between them. The length of the CDR3 is 14 residues. The CDR3 DNA sequence: TGTGCCAGCAGCTTGGGTGCGGGTAATGAAAAACTGTTTTTT. This sequence encodes CASSLGAGNEKLFF.

The rearrangement links TRBV15 to TRBJ2-5; maybe TRBD2 (6 bases). Trimming left V 0 bases short and J 5 bases short, with 16 bases between. Germline lookup yields CDR1 LNHNV and CDR2 YYDKDF (reference sequence). CDR3 length equals 16 residues. Here the CDR3 DNA reads TGTGCCACCAGCAGAGATCTGGGGCGGGACGGGGAGACCCAGTACTTC. Protein: CATSRDLGRDGETQYF. The variable domain in full, with the rest retrieved from reference TRBV15 and TRBJ2-5, is DAMVIQNPRYQVTQFGKPVTLSCSQTLNHNVMYWYQQKSSQAPKLLFHYYDKDFNNEADTPDNFQSRRPNTSFCFLDIRSPGLGDTAMYLCATSRDLGRDGETQYFGPGTRLLVL.